This TCR beta chain was recorded in a study of T cells in Graves' hyperthyroidism and ophthalmopathy. Regarding the study as a whole: Also found in blood were most expanded thyroid clonotypes above 0.001. Progression to ophthalmopathy was predicted a median of 6.5 months early.

This clonotype was counted ten times or more. Antigen unknown. Stability of Graves' hyperthyroidism was defined as absent ophthalmopathy progression within 18 months. The source material, RNA transcripts, was used to amplify TCR beta CDR3 regions. Carried out on the TCR CDR3, a first-round RT-PCR used the HTBI primer set. One entry per CDR3 protein results from TCRdb running MiXCR on the multiplex PCR reads. The sample holds hundreds of thousands of distinct CDR3 sequences, about a sixth seen once. Germline values: CDR1 SGHDT, CDR2 YYEEEE. The V and J ends lost 1 base and 3 bases respectively, with 7 bases between them. The CDR3 runs 13 residues.

The chain couples TRBV5-6 to TRBJ1-1, with D uncertain. The sequenced sample consisted of blood. The source of this sequence is a woman aged 25 to 39 with Graves' hyperthyroidism. The CDR3 bases are TGTGCCAGCAGCTTGACACCCTACACTGAAGCTTTCTTT. It yields the protein CASSLTPYTEAFF.